This TCR beta chain was recovered during a study of identical twins. Study observations and caveats: Models underestimated how often monozygotic twins shared out-of-frame TCR alpha. The study found excess low generation probability among twin-shared out-of-frame alpha sequences.

This CDR3 has 15 residues. The germline gives CDR1 MNHEY, CDR2 SVGEGT. Template switching introduced a universal primer site, and the cDNA bore unique molecular identifiers. TCRdb re-called the 5' RACE reads through MiXCR, storing one row per CDR3 protein. The sample records some 500,000 distinct CDR3 sequences, 9.6% being singletons. This clonotype was picked up a small number of times. The antigen remains undetermined. One end of the junction fails to match germline, which may point to a read error. This sample was also put to use in a study of yellow fever vaccine responses in identical twins. That source adds: Twins reportedly mounted vaccine T cell responses that seemed partly convergent, partly personalized.

The chain has TRBV6-2 or TRBV6-3 and TRBJ2-1, with 11 bases aligning to TRBD1. The receptor was isolated from a young woman in good health. The sample taken for sequencing was PBMCs. DNA for the CDR3: TGTGCCAGCAGTTACCTCGGGACAGGGGGAAATGGGCAGTTCTTC. This sequence encodes CASSYLGTGGNGQFF.